This TCR beta chain was sequenced for a study of T-cell memory formation after mild COVID-19. Study as a whole: Clusters of TCRs were largely donor specific.

The germline gives CDR1 SGHVS, CDR2 FNYEAQ. The CDR3 runs to 16 residues. Unmatched junction bases numbered 10, after V lost 6 bases and J lost 4 bases. General study points: Confirmation of SARS-CoV-2 specificity was lacking for second-wave clones peaking day 37. A balance of CD4 and CD8 characterized clones contracting day 15 to 85, whereas later expanders leaned CD4+. Pre-infection memory showed some responding clones, and this suggested that cross-reactive memory joined.

MiXCR was run by TCRdb on the 5' RACE reads, yielding one entry per CDR3 protein. This sample has 300,000 to 350,000 distinct CDR3 sequences; 19% occur once, and the top ten carry under 25%. Comments on this clonotype: Antigen: not known.

This rearrangement joins TRBV7-6 to TRBJ2-2; TRBD1 agrees at 8 bases. This receptor was obtained from a man aged 18 to 30 who had mild COVID-19 (a few samples of this study predate the infection). Cell type and time point are not known. Sequencing was performed on PBMCs or a T cell subset sorted from them (not recorded which). CDR3 amino acids: CASRLQGAWGTGELFF. CDR3 DNA: TGTGCCAGCAGACTTCAGGGGGCGTGGGGCACCGGGGAGCTGTTTTTT.